A selection of T cell receptor beta chains follows, all from one sample in a study of blood T cell repertoires in COVID-19. The data were produced by immunoSEQ multiplex PCR, yet TCRdb's version contains in-frame clones alone and is incomplete. The sample lists about 100,000 clones, roughly 90% occurring once. The specimen was peripheral blood. All receptors come from a man aged 45 to 65 with active COVID-19. CDR3s leave out the opening cysteine and the closing phenylalanine or tryptophan. Each record gives: V gene, CDR3 protein.

>TRBV19
ASSPRQGRNQPQH
>TRBV10-3
AVGQGGNSPLH
>TRBV27
ATGLAGGSSYNEQF
>TRBV5-1
ASSSGQGSTGELF
>TRBV5-1
ASTPANVQETQY
>TRBV6-5
ASSYSGTGAQGLAF
>TRBV10-3
AISEVGGGINTEAF
>TRBV27
ASSLGTLGEAF
>TRBV6-5
ASSNTGATQY
>TRBV4-1
ASSQEGGYTEAF
>TRBV24-1
ATSVGQGTLPNTGELF
>TRBV20-1
SAKGRETQY
>TRBV6-5
ASSKRNRDTQY
>TRBV11-2
ASSSGTGTEAF
>TRBV19
ASSIEGTSGGTSKF
>TRBV15
ATSSLEVAGPNEQF
>TRBV6-6
ASSYPAVNTEAF
>TRBV30
AWSGLAGSSTDTQY
>TRBV9
ASSVRRSSYNEQF
>TRBV29-1
SWGSGRTYNNEQF
>TRBV29-1
SVSGQGGGYT
>TRBV6-2/TRBV6-3
ASSYPGGVYYGYT
>TRBV7-9
ASSLESTNTGELF
>TRBV11-3
ASSLRRTSGRKNEQF